This TCR beta chain was identified in a study of blood T cell repertoires in COVID-19. V was shortened by 3 bases and J by 7 bases, with 12 bases between the two germline ends. Per germline, CDR1 SQVTM and CDR2 ANQGSEA. The CDR3 sequence is 12 residues long. Produced via immunoSEQ multiplex PCR; TCRdb's table is partial and in-frame only. The sample records a few hundred thousand clones, 90% to 95% being singletons. This rearrangement joins TRBV29-1 to TRBJ1-1; a possible D gene is TRBD1 (5 bases). The source material was PBMCs or T cells enriched from blood (not recorded which). This receptor was taken from a woman between 35 and 50 years old who had been exposed to COVID-19. CDR3 DNA: TGCAGCGTTGATATTGGGGGAGGTGAAGCTTTCTTT. Residues: CSVDIGGGEAFF.